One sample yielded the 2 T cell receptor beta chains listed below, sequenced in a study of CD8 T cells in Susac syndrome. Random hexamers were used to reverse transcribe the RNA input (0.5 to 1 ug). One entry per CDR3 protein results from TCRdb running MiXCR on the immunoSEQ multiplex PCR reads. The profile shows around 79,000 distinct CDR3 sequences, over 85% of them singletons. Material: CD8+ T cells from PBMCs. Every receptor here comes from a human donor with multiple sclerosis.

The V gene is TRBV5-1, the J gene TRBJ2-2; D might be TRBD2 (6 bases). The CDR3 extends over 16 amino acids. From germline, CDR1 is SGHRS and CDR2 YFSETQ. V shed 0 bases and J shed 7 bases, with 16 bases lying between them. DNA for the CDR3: TGCGCCAGCAGCTTGGCCTCACGGGAGAGGGTCGGGGAGCTGTTTTTT. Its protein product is CASSLASRERVGELFF.

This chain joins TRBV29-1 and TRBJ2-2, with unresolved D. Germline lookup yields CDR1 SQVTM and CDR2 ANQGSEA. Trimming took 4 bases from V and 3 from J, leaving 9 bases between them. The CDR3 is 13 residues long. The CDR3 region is CSVVKTDTGELFF. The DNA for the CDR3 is TGCAGCGTTGTGAAAACGGACACCGGGGAGCTGTTTTTT.